This T cell receptor (beta chain) was captured in a study of cytotoxic CD8 clonotypes in ibrutinib-treated CLL. About the research overall: Responses: some 25 partial, 2 complete; after median around 64 months, 14 stayed remitted, some 12 progressed.

This CDR3 is built from 13 residues. V lost 7 bases, J lost 2 bases, and 14 bases lay in between. Germline CDR1 is SQVTM and CDR2 is ANQGSEA. Whole-study findings and limits: The clonality went up when patients responded to ibrutinib and dropped back toward baseline at progression.

A note on this clone: Its antigen is still unknown.

Using immunoSEQ multiplex PCR, the repertoire was profiled, and TCRdb retains in-frame clones only, with some absent. The sample shows about 160,000 clones, under 85% of them seen only once. The sample was PBMCs, taken after 24 months of ibrutinib treatment. The receptor was derived from a human donor with chronic lymphocytic leukemia. V gene TRBV29-1 combines with J gene TRBJ1-2; D possibly corresponds to TRBD1 (6 bases). The CDR3 DNA reads TGCAGCGGCGGGGGCAGCCGAAACTATGGCTACACCTTC. Translated, it gives CSGGGSRNYGYTF.